This T cell receptor (beta chain) came from a study of graft-versus-host responses after intestinal transplantation. Study-wide context: Following induction with anti-thymocyte globulin, all recipients were given tacrolimus and steroids for approximately three years. Study-level results: GvH clonotypes were identified within recipient marrow, with a subset emerging first in ileum or blood. Early after transplant, HvG clones declined as circulating GvH clones peaked.

Method: immunoSEQ multiplex PCR; TCRdb's copy keeps in-frame clones and lacks some. The sample includes some 48,000 clones, about 95% of them seen just once. This clone was seen more than once but under ten times. Its antigen is still unknown. The sequence was collected from a human donor who was the organ donor for an intestinal transplant. Here the sequenced sample was unstimulated CD8+ T cells sorted from spleen or lymph node cells, taken before transplant.

The CDR3 nucleotides read TGTGCCAGCGCGGACAGGGGCGCCTCCTACGAGCAGTACTTC. This codes for CASADRGASYEQYF. The rearrangement uses TRBV6-1 and TRBJ2-7; 9 nucleotides align to TRBD1. The CDR3 totals 14 residues. V dropped 8 bases and J dropped 0; count of bases not matched to a gene: 5. Germline V CDR1 and CDR2: MNHNS, SASEGT.